The 27 T cell receptor beta chains below come from one sample, sequenced in a study of T-cell reconstitution after alpha-beta-depleted transplantation in children. The TCRbeta library was prepared with unique molecular identifiers. TCRdb independently ran MiXCR on the PCR reads; one entry per CDR3 protein. Here the sample spans a few hundred thousand distinct CDR3 sequences, approximately 9.6% being singletons. Sequencing was performed on PBMCs from the stem cell graft donor, taken from the stem cell graft. The receptors come from a human donor who donated a stem cell graft to a child with SCID.

This clonotype turned up a few times. The J gene is TRBJ2-6, the V gene TRBV7-8; tentatively, D is TRBD1 (6 bases). The CDR3 has 15 amino acids. Looked up from germline, CDR1 is SGHVS and CDR2 is FQNEAQ. The V gene lost 4 bases and the J gene lost 2 bases, with 9 bases spanning the gap. The CDR3 here is CASSSRTAGANVLTF. The CDR3 DNA is TGTGCCAGCAGCTCACGGACAGCTGGGGCCAACGTCCTGACTTTC.

Notes on this clonotype: A read error may produce the germline difference seen at one junction end. The J gene is TRBJ2-7, the V gene TRBV12-3 or TRBV12-4, with 14 bases lining up with TRBD2. This CDR3 comprises 16 residues. CDR3 bases: TGTGCCAGCAGTCCCGGGACTAGCGGGGGTACCTACGAGAAGTACTTC. It specifies CASSPGTSGGTYEKYF.

The table lists this clonotype with a few counts. As DNA, the CDR3 is TGTGCCAGCAGCTTAGTTAGCAGGGGGCACGAGCAGTACTTC. It is translated as CASSLVSRGHEQYF. The V call is TRBV7-8, the J call TRBJ2-7, with TRBD1 matching over 8 bases. Germline-derived CDR1 and CDR2 are SGHVS and FQNEAQ. This CDR3 has 14 residues. Trimming removed 1 base from V and 5 bases from J; junction bases left unmatched: 4.

A remark on this clonotype: One junction end disagrees with the germline gene, perhaps due to a read error. The rearrangement joins TRBV6-1 to TRBJ2-1; TRBD2 aligns across 10 bases. Germline CDR1 reads MNHNS; CDR2 reads SASEGT. CDR3 length: 14 residues. CDR3 amino acids: CASSDLAGDNEQFF. DNA for the CDR3: TGTGCTAGCAGTGATCTAGCGGGGGACAATGAGCAGTTCTTC.

This chain joins TRBV20-1 and TRBJ1-1; 10 bases match TRBD1. Germline V CDR1 and CDR2: DFQATT, SNEGSKA (reference sequence). V lost 1 base and J lost 5; bases outside the gene matches: 7. This CDR3 is built from 15 residues. The CDR3 DNA reads TGCAGTGCTAGAGGACAGGGGGCGCTTCCAACTGAAGCTTTCTTT. Amino acid sequence: CSARGQGALPTEAFF.

This clonotype was seen only a few times. J is TRBJ1-5 and V is TRBV12-3 or TRBV12-4, with TRBD1 as a possible D gene (5 bases). This CDR3 contains 13 residues. V was clipped by 6 bases and J by 4 bases, with 10 bases between them. CDR3 region: CASRVAGNQPQHF. DNA for the CDR3: TGTGCCAGCAGGGTGGCAGGGAATCAGCCCCAGCATTTT.

Ten or more counts support this clonotype. The rearrangement links TRBV18 to TRBJ2-1; 7 nucleotides line up with TRBD1. This CDR3 has 15 amino acids. The trim removed 3 bases at V and 5 bases at J, leaving 7 bases unmatched. CDR1 is KGHSH, CDR2 LQKENI, per germline. The DNA for the CDR3 is TGTGCCAGCTCACCGTCGACAGGGACGGACAATGAGCAGTTCTTC. Translated: CASSPSTGTDNEQFF.

The J gene is TRBJ2-1, the V gene TRBV20-1; 11 bases agree with TRBD2. The CDR3 loop spans 16 amino acids. The junction had 10 bases not matched to a gene; V was cut back by 8 bases and J by 1 base. Germline values: CDR1 DFQATT, CDR2 SNEGSKA (reference sequence). This CDR3 is CSSSPSGGLSYNEQFF. In DNA form, the CDR3 reads TGCAGTTCATCTCCTAGCGGGGGGTTATCCTACAATGAGCAGTTCTTC.

This clonotype was counted only a few times. V and J are TRBV5-1 and TRBJ2-1; 7 bases line up with TRBD2. The V gene end was trimmed by 4 bases and the J gene end by 1 base; junction bases not matched to a gene: 8. Germline V gives CDR1 SGHRS, CDR2 YFSETQ. The CDR3 spans 16 residues. CDR3 bases: TGCGCCAGCAGCCCGGGACTAACAGAGTCCTACAATGAGCAGTTCTTC. Amino acid sequence: CASSPGLTESYNEQFF.

This rearrangement joins TRBV19 to TRBJ2-1; TRBD1 matches 9 bases. CDR1 is LNHDA and CDR2 is SQIVND in the germline V gene (reference sequence). CDR3 size: 14 residues. With 9 bases clipped from V and 10 bases from J, the junction kept 13 bases outside the gene matches. The CDR3 bases are TGTGCCAGCCGACGGGACAGGGTCGATGGGGAGCAGTTCTTC. Translated, it gives CASRRDRVDGEQFF.

A few counts support this clonotype. The chain has TRBV7-9 and TRBJ1-6, with TRBD1 matching over 8 bases. CDR1 is SEHNR, CDR2 FQNEAQ, per germline (reference sequence). This CDR3 has 14 amino acids. Trimming removed 5 bases from V and 10 bases from J; junction bases left unmatched: 7. CDR3 loop: CASSDRQGLSPLHF. The DNA for the CDR3 is TGTGCCAGCAGCGATCGACAGGGGTTATCACCCCTCCACTTT.

This clonotype has at least ten counts. The gene calls are TRBV5-1 and TRBJ2-1, with 7 nucleotides matching TRBD2. Germline V lookup: CDR1 SGHRS, CDR2 YFSETQ. V trimming: 4 bases; J trimming: 0 bases; junction bases outside the gene matches: 4. This CDR3 has 15 amino acids. This CDR3 is CASSLGGNSYNEQFF. CDR3 in DNA: TGCGCCAGCAGCCTGGGGGGGAACTCCTACAATGAGCAGTTCTTC.

The rearrangement links TRBV5-8 to TRBJ1-4, with TRBD1 matching over 7 bases. The CDR3 runs 14 residues. The junction had 4 bases not matched to a gene; V was cut back by 0 bases and J by 8 bases. Germline-derived CDR1 and CDR2 are SGHTS and YDEGEE. Written as DNA, the CDR3 is TGTGCCAGCAGCTTGGATAGGGGGCGGGAAAAACTGTTTTTT. Its translation is CASSLDRGREKLFF.

This clonotype was seen more than once but under ten times. The chain employs TRBV12-3 or TRBV12-4 and TRBJ2-3, with 9 bases matching TRBD1. This CDR3 comprises 15 residues. V shed 5 bases and J 6 bases; nucleotides not matched to a gene: 9. In DNA form, the CDR3 reads TGTGCCAGCAGTCCCCGGGACAGGGTGACGGATACGCAGTATTTT. Protein product: CASSPRDRVTDTQYF.

This clonotype has a handful of counts. The V call is TRBV13, the J call TRBJ1-5; TRBD1 matches 8 bases. The germline V gene has CDR1 PRHDT and CDR2 FYEKMQ (reference sequence). The CDR3 covers 16 residues. V trimming: 4 bases; J trimming: 7 bases; junction bases outside the gene matches: 12. In nucleotides, the CDR3 is TGTGCCAGCAGCTGCAGGGGGCTCACGGAGAGACAGCCCCAGCATTTT. Protein: CASSCRGLTERQPQHF.

The rearrangement joins TRBV10-3 to TRBJ2-7; D ambiguous. The CDR3 extends over 12 amino acids. The ends were cut back, 4 bases at V and 0 bases at J, with 4 bases in the middle. Germline CDR1 reads ENHRY; CDR2 reads SYGVKD. The CDR3 reads CAISVVSYEQYF. The DNA for the CDR3 is TGTGCCATCAGTGTGGTCTCCTACGAGCAGTACTTC.

This clonotype was counted many times. V usage is TRBV20-1 and J usage is TRBJ2-2; maybe TRBD1 (5 bases). CDR3 length equals 14 residues. Germline V gene sequence: CDR1 DFQATT, CDR2 SNEGSKA (reference sequence). Trimming removed 3 bases from V and 0 bases from J, with 8 bases in between. The CDR3 coding sequence is TGCAGTGCTAGCACCAGGGCGAACACCGGGGAGCTGTTTTTT. Translating it yields CSASTRANTGELFF.

This clonotype was seen repeatedly, ten times or more. The chain carries TRBV12-3 or TRBV12-4 and TRBJ2-1; the D is unclear. V was clipped by 6 bases and J by 7 bases, with 7 bases between them. This CDR3 has 11 residues. The CDR3 spells CASSVLNEQFF. In DNA, the CDR3 is TGTGCCAGCAGCGTCCTTAATGAGCAGTTCTTC.

The chain has TRBV14 and TRBJ1-4; TRBD1 is a possible D gene (5 bases). The germline V gene has CDR1 SGHDN and CDR2 FVKESK. V shed 7 bases and J shed 8 bases, with 14 bases lying between them. This CDR3 has 13 amino acids. The chain's CDR3 is CASKGRGNEKLFF. In nucleotides, the CDR3 is TGTGCCAGCAAAGGGAGGGGAAACGAAAAACTGTTTTTT.

This clonotype showed up many times. This chain joins TRBV4-2 and TRBJ1-1; D unclear. The CDR3 runs 14 residues. Trimming stripped 0 bases from V and 3 bases from J, with 8 bases between. Germline V gene lookup returns CDR1 LGHNA and CDR2 YNFKEQ. The CDR3, as DNA: TGTGCCAGCAGCCAAGATTTGGGGTACACTGAAGCTTTCTTT. Amino acids: CASSQDLGYTEAFF.

This clonotype was picked up many times. The V call is TRBV5-5, the J call TRBJ2-5; D remains ambiguous. Per germline, CDR1 SGHKS and CDR2 YYEKEE (reference sequence). This CDR3 is 15 amino acids long. V lost 3 bases and J 1 base, leaving 13 bases between the germline ends. The DNA of the CDR3 is TGTGCCAGCAGCTCCGTTCATACAGTCCAAGAGACCCAGTACTTC. Protein product: CASSSVHTVQETQYF.

V gene TRBV12-3 or TRBV12-4 combines with J gene TRBJ1-1; D possibly corresponds to TRBD1 (5 bases). The length of the CDR3 is 16 residues. V was trimmed by 5 bases and J by 0 bases, leaving 16 bases between them. CDR3: CASSQGHPQMNTEAFF. The CDR3 DNA sequence: TGTGCCAGCAGTCAGGGTCACCCACAAATGAACACTGAAGCTTTCTTT.

This clonotype has more than one count but fewer than ten. The chain couples TRBV15 to TRBJ1-5; 8 bases are shared with TRBD1. The V gene's germline CDR1 is LNHNV and CDR2 YYDKDF (reference sequence). This CDR3 is built from 16 residues. The ends lost 0 bases at V and 2 bases at J; junction bases unmatched: 3. CDR3 sequence: CATSRDQGARNQPQHF. The CDR3 DNA reads as TGTGCCACCAGCAGAGATCAGGGGGCTCGCAATCAGCCCCAGCATTTT. The full variable domain, rest sourced from reference TRBV15 and TRBJ1-5, is DAMVIQNPRYQVTQFGKPVTLSCSQTLNHNVMYWYQQKSSQAPKLLFHYYDKDFNNEADTPDNFQSRRPNTSFCFLDIRSPGLGDTAMYLCATSRDQGARNQPQHFGDGTRLSIL.

This chain connects TRBV7-8 to TRBJ2-2; D gene unclear. V lost 5 bases, J lost 4 bases, and 20 bases lay in between. Per the germline V gene, CDR1 is SGHVS and CDR2 is FQNEAQ. This CDR3 spans 17 amino acids. The CDR3 coding sequence is TGTGCCAGCAGCCCGGAAACATCGCTAACCAGCACCGGGGAGCTGTTTTTT. Translating it yields CASSPETSLTSTGELFF.

This clonotype was counted between two and nine times. Here the CDR3 reads CASSLAAGEISYEQYF. The CDR3 coding sequence is TGTGCCAGCAGCTTGGCCGCGGGTGAGATCTCCTACGAGCAGTACTTC. This sequence joins TRBV5-5 and TRBJ2-7, with D maybe TRBD2 (5 bases). Per the germline V gene, CDR1 is SGHKS and CDR2 is YYEKEE (reference sequence). The CDR3 has 16 amino acids. Trimming took 0 bases from V and 0 from J, leaving 13 bases between them.

This clonotype occurred many times. This chain joins TRBV4-1 and TRBJ1-2; tentative D call: TRBD1 (5 bases). CDR1 MGHRA and CDR2 YSYEKL come from the germline V gene. The CDR3 loop spans 14 amino acids. Trimming shortened V by 0 bases and J by 0 bases, and 5 bases separated the two germline ends. The CDR3 bases are TGCGCCAGCAGCCAAGAGACAGCTAACTATGGCTACACCTTC. It encodes CASSQETANYGYTF.

This chain joins TRBV14 and TRBJ2-7, with D unresolved. V was clipped by 1 base and J by 1 base, with 11 bases between them. Germline V gives CDR1 SGHDN, CDR2 FVKESK. The CDR3 totals 15 residues. The CDR3 sequence: CASSQGQLISYEQYF. DNA for the CDR3: TGTGCCAGCAGCCAAGGGCAGCTCATATCCTACGAGCAGTACTTC.